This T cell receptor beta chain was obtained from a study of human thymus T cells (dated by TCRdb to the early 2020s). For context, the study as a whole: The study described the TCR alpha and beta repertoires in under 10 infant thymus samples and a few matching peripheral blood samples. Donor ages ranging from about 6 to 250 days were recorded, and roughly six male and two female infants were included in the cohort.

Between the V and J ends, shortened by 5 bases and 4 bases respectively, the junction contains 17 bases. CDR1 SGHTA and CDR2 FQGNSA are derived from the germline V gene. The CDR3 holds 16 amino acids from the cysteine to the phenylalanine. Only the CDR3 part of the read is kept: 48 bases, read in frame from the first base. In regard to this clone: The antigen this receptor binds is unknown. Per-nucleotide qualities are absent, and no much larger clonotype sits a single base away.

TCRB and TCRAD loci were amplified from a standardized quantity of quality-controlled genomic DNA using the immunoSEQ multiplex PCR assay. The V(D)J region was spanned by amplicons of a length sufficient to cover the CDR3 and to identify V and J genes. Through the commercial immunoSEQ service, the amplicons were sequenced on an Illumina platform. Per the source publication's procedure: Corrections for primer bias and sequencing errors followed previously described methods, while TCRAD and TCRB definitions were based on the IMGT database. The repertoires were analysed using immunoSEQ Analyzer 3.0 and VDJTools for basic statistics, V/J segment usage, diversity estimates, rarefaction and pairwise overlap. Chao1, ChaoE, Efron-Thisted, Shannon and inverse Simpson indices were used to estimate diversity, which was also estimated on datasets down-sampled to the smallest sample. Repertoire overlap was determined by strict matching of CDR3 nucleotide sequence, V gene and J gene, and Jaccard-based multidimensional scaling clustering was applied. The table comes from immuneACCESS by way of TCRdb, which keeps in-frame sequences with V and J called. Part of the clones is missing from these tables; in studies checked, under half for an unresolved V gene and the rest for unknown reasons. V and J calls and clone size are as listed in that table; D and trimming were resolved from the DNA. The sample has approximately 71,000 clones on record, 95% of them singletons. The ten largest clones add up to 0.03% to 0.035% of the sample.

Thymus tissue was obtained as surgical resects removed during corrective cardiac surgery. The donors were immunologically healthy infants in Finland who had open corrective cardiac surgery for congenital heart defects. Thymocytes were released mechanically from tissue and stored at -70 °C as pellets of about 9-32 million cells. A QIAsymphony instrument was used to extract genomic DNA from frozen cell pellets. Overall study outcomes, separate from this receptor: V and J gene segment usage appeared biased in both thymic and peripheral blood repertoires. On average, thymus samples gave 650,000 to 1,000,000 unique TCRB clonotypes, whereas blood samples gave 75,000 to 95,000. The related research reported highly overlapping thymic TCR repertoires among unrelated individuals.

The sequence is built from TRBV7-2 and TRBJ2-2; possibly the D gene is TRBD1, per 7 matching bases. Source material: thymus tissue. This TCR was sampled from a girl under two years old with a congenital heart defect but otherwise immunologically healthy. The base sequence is TGTGCCAGCAGCCCCCGCGGGACAGCCGGCACCGGGGAGCTGTTTTTT. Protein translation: CASSPRGTAGTGELFF.